The rows below give T cell receptor beta chains drawn from one sample of a study of tumor-infiltrating lymphocytes in primary liver carcinoma. MiXCR was run by TCRdb on the multiplex PCR reads, yielding one entry per CDR3 protein. The sample holds approximately 190,000 distinct CDR3 sequences, about 85% seen once. Sequences were obtained from tumor tissue from primary liver carcinoma. These receptors were collected from a man aged 40-50 years with primary liver carcinoma and hepatitis B virus infection. The CDR3 runs from the conserved cysteine through the conserved F or W. Each record gives: clone size, V gene, D gene, J gene, CDR3 DNA, CDR3 protein. A D gene is named only where the DNA matches it firmly. Clone size is stated in some rows and not others, as once, few, many or a class when expanded.

abundance: many
v_gene: TRBV5-1
d_gene: NA
j_gene: TRBJ1-1
CDR3nt: TGCGCCAGCAGCTTGGTGGGCGGGACCACTGAAGCTTTCTTT
CDR3aa: CASSLVGGTTEAFF

abundance: NA
v_gene: TRBV6-2/TRBV6-3
d_gene: NA
j_gene: TRBJ2-7
CDR3nt: TGTGTCAGCAGGATCGGGTACGTATACGAGCAGTACTTC
CDR3aa: CVSRIGYVYEQYF

abundance: NA
v_gene: TRBV4-3
d_gene: NA
j_gene: TRBJ2-6
CDR3nt: TGCGCCAGCAGCCTAGATCGTGGGAAGTGGGGGGCCTTCGGGGCCAACGTCCTGACTTTC
CDR3aa: CASSLDRGKWGAFGANVLTF

abundance: NA
v_gene: TRBV5-5
d_gene: NA
j_gene: TRBJ2-5
CDR3nt: TGTGCCAGCAGCTTGTGTGTTGGCATTCAAGAGACCCAGTACTTC
CDR3aa: CASSLCVGIQETQYF

abundance: NA
v_gene: TRBV29-1
d_gene: NA
j_gene: TRBJ2-4
CDR3nt: TGCTGCGTAACTCAAGGGCGGGGTATTCAGTACTTT
CDR3aa: CCVTQGRGIQYF

abundance: NA
v_gene: TRBV6-1
d_gene: NA
j_gene: TRBJ1-1
CDR3nt: TGTGCCATCAGTCCTACAGGGTACGCTGAAGTTTTCTTT
CDR3aa: CAISPTGYAEVFF

abundance: NA
v_gene: TRBV4-2
d_gene: TRBD2
j_gene: TRBJ2-1
CDR3nt: TGTGCCAGCAGCCATAGAGGTTCACTAGCGTGTAACAATGAGCAGTTGTTC
CDR3aa: CASSHRGSLACNNEQLF

abundance: medium-sized
v_gene: TRBV5-5
d_gene: TRBD2
j_gene: TRBJ2-7
CDR3nt: TGTGCCAGCAGCTTGGTTATAGGAGCGGGAGTATGGGAGCAGTACTTC
CDR3aa: CASSLVIGAGVWEQYF

abundance: NA
v_gene: TRBV29-1
d_gene: TRBD2
j_gene: TRBJ2-2
CDR3nt: TGCAGCGTTGGGACTAGCGTGGCGAATAGCTGGGAGCTGTTTTTT
CDR3aa: CSVGTSVANSWELFF

abundance: many
v_gene: TRBV28
d_gene: TRBD1
j_gene: TRBJ2-1
CDR3nt: TGTGCCAGCAGGCCGCGGGACAGGGTTAATGAGCAGTTCTTC
CDR3aa: CASRPRDRVNEQFF

abundance: NA
v_gene: TRBV5-1
d_gene: TRBD1
j_gene: TRBJ2-3
CDR3nt: TGCGCCAGCAGCGCCTCGGGACAGGGGGTAATAGATATGCAGTATTTT
CDR3aa: CASSASGQGVIDMQYF

abundance: NA
v_gene: TRBV29-1
d_gene: NA
j_gene: TRBJ2-7
CDR3nt: TGCAGCAGTCTTCAGGGGCCTTCGTCCTACGAGCAGTACTTC
CDR3aa: CSSLQGPSSYEQYF

abundance: NA
v_gene: TRBV4-2
d_gene: NA
j_gene: TRBJ2-1
CDR3nt: TGTGCCAGCAGCCAATATTACTCCCAGGGGTTATCCTACAATGAGCGGTTCTTC
CDR3aa: CASSQYYSQGLSYNERFF

abundance: NA
v_gene: TRBV6-2/TRBV6-3
d_gene: TRBD2
j_gene: TRBJ2-3
CDR3nt: TGTGCCGACAGTTACATAGCGGGAGGGCCGACAGATACGCAGTATTTT
CDR3aa: CADSYIAGGPTDTQYF

abundance: NA
v_gene: TRBV6-6
d_gene: NA
j_gene: TRBJ2-3
CDR3nt: TGTGCTAGCAGTTACTCGGGAGTTACGCAGTATTTT
CDR3aa: CASSYSGVTQYF

abundance: many
v_gene: TRBV7-3
d_gene: NA
j_gene: TRBJ2-1
CDR3nt: TGTGCCAGCAGTCGAACCGGGACCAGAACCTACAATGAGCAGTTCTTC
CDR3aa: CASSRTGTRTYNEQFF

abundance: NA
v_gene: TRBV5-6
d_gene: NA
j_gene: TRBJ1-5
CDR3nt: TGTGTCAGCAGCCCCCAGACAAATAGCAATCAGCCCCAGCATTTT
CDR3aa: CVSSPQTNSNQPQHF

abundance: NA
v_gene: TRBV10-1
d_gene: NA
j_gene: TRBJ2-4
CDR3nt: TGCGCCAGCTGCATACTAACGGGAAGGACCAAAAAGATTCAGTACTTC
CDR3aa: CASCILTGRTKKIQYF

abundance: NA
v_gene: TRBV4-2
d_gene: NA
j_gene: TRBJ1-2
CDR3nt: TGTAACAGCAGTCAAGAAACCGCCCAGGGGCTTAACTATGGCTACACCTTC
CDR3aa: CNSSQETAQGLNYGYTF

abundance: NA
v_gene: TRBV6-5
d_gene: TRBD1
j_gene: TRBJ1-5
CDR3nt: TGTTCCAGGAGTCCCGGGACAGGGAAGGGCCCCCAGCATTTT
CDR3aa: CSRSPGTGKGPQHF

abundance: NA
v_gene: TRBV14
d_gene: NA
j_gene: TRBJ2-7
CDR3nt: TGTGTCAGCAGCCTGAGCGCACTCTACGAGCAGTACTTC
CDR3aa: CVSSLSALYEQYF

abundance: once
v_gene: TRBV5-1
d_gene: NA
j_gene: TRBJ2-2
CDR3nt: TGCGCCAGCAGCTTGGCGGGTAGGCCCCTTGACGGGGAGCTGTTTTTT
CDR3aa: CASSLAGRPLDGELFF

abundance: NA
v_gene: TRBV7-9
d_gene: NA
j_gene: TRBJ2-7
CDR3nt: TGTGCCAGCACCTTAAATCATGCTTACGAGCAGTACTTC
CDR3aa: CASTLNHAYEQYF

abundance: NA
v_gene: TRBV10-3
d_gene: TRBD1
j_gene: TRBJ1-2
CDR3nt: TGTGCCTTAAGTGAAAAGGGACAGGCCTATGGCTACACCTTC
CDR3aa: CALSEKGQAYGYTF

abundance: NA
v_gene: TRBV29-1
d_gene: NA
j_gene: TRBJ2-1
CDR3nt: TGCAGCGTTTCTCACCCTTCTGGGACTTTTTTCTTC
CDR3aa: CSVSHPSGTFFF

abundance: NA
v_gene: TRBV4-1
d_gene: TRBD1
j_gene: TRBJ2-1
CDR3nt: TGCGTCAGCAGCCAACCAGGGACAGCCCACAATGAGCATTTCTTC
CDR3aa: CVSSQPGTAHNEHFF

abundance: NA
v_gene: TRBV11-2
d_gene: NA
j_gene: TRBJ2-6
CDR3nt: TGTGTCAGCAACATGGGGGGAGCCAGGGGTATTTCCCTCTCTGTGGCCAACGTCCTGACTTTC
CDR3aa: CVSNMGGARGISLSVANVLTF

abundance: NA
v_gene: TRBV4-1
d_gene: TRBD2
j_gene: TRBJ2-2
CDR3nt: TGCGTCAGCAGCCAAGATAGAGCGGGAGCGAACACCGGGGAGCTGTATTTT
CDR3aa: CVSSQDRAGANTGELYF

abundance: NA
v_gene: TRBV6-6
d_gene: TRBD1
j_gene: TRBJ2-5
CDR3nt: TGTGCCAGCAGTATCCGGGACAGTGGTACCCAAGAGACCCTGTACTTC
CDR3aa: CASSIRDSGTQETLYF

abundance: NA
v_gene: TRBV6-2/TRBV6-3
d_gene: TRBD1
j_gene: TRBJ1-6
CDR3nt: TGTGCCAGCAGTTACCTCGGGACAGCTGACTCACCCCCCCACTTT
CDR3aa: CASSYLGTADSPPHF

abundance: NA
v_gene: TRBV11-2
d_gene: NA
j_gene: TRBJ2-4
CDR3nt: TGTGCCAGCAGCTTAGACCGGATAGCTCTGGCCAAAAACATTCAGTACTTC
CDR3aa: CASSLDRIALAKNIQYF

abundance: many
v_gene: TRBV12-3/TRBV12-4
d_gene: NA
j_gene: TRBJ1-5
CDR3nt: TGTGCCAGCAGTTTAGCGGGGGGGAGCAATCAGCCCCAGCATTTT
CDR3aa: CASSLAGGSNQPQHF

abundance: once
v_gene: TRBV12-3/TRBV12-4
d_gene: NA
j_gene: TRBJ2-3
CDR3nt: TGTGCCAGCAGTTTACATTCCAGAGGGAGCACAGATACGCAGTATTTT
CDR3aa: CASSLHSRGSTDTQYF

abundance: once
v_gene: TRBV11-3
d_gene: NA
j_gene: TRBJ2-1
CDR3nt: TGTACCAGCAGCCTACAAAGCGGAAGTTTCAATGAGAAGTTCTTC
CDR3aa: CTSSLQSGSFNEKFF

abundance: NA
v_gene: TRBV4-3
d_gene: NA
j_gene: TRBJ2-4
CDR3nt: TGCGCCAGCAGCCAAGATGACAGCCTAGCCAAAAACATTCAACACTTC
CDR3aa: CASSQDDSLAKNIQHF

abundance: NA
v_gene: TRBV6-1
d_gene: TRBD1
j_gene: TRBJ1-2
CDR3nt: TGTGCCACTACTTCCGGGACAGGGTTCTATCGCTACACCTTC
CDR3aa: CATTSGTGFYRYTF

abundance: NA
v_gene: TRBV5-5
d_gene: NA
j_gene: TRBJ2-5
CDR3nt: TGTGCCAGCAGTTTTCGACCACGAGGAAATCTGGGTAAGACCCAGTACTTC
CDR3aa: CASSFRPRGNLGKTQYF